This TCR beta chain was identified in a study of somatic mutations in cytotoxic T cells in rheumatoid arthritis. Study information: Patient blood (over 28 ml EDTA) was collected right after diagnosis, preceding any treatment. Flow cytometric sorting isolated some V beta antibody-stained T-cell populations at nearly 100% purity, and among them were V beta1+ cells that underwent TCRB sequencing. Whole-study findings and limits: Rising age went with increasing CD8+ clonality in rheumatoid arthritis patients; healthy controls showed no such increase. The clonality of CD8+ T cells was not significantly different between rheumatoid arthritis patients and age-matched healthy controls.

V was trimmed by 1 base and J by 6 bases, leaving 18 bases between them. CDR3 size: 17 residues. Germline V gene lookup returns CDR1 SGHAT and CDR2 FQNNGV. The table came from immunoSEQ multiplex PCR; TCRdb's copy has only in-frame clones and leaves some out. The data hold tens of thousands of clones, with about 87% observed a single time. Concerning this clone itself: Its antigen remains unknown.

The sample comprised CD8+ T cells sorted from blood. This chain links TRBV11-2 with TRBJ2-2; D possibly corresponds to TRBD1 (6 bases). This receptor was obtained from an adult with rheumatoid arthritis. CDR3 in amino acids: CASSLAPGQIGAGELFF. The CDR3 DNA is TGTGCCAGCAGCTTAGCCCCCGGACAGATTGGGGCCGGGGAGCTGTTTTTT.